The clone carrying this TCR beta chain was found a few times. Its antigen is unknown. The data stem from a study of T-cell memory formation after mild COVID-19. The wider study: Largely donor-specific TCR clusters were found. Study findings and constraints: The appearance of some responding clones in pre-infection memory suggested that cross-reactive memory joined. Mainly in CM and EM were contracting CD4+ clones; CD8+ were in EMRA. The SARS-CoV-2 specificity of second-wave clones reaching peak at day 37 remained unverified.

Germline V gene sequence: CDR1 SGDLS, CDR2 YYNGEE. The CDR3 totals 14 residues. V was trimmed by 4 bases and J by 6 bases, leaving 14 bases between them. TCRdb ran MiXCR on the 5' RACE reads and lists one entry per CDR3 protein. The repertoire holds 150,000 to 200,000 distinct CDR3 sequences, about 14% seen once, with 12% to 15% in the top ten. The sequenced material came from PBMCs or a T cell subset sorted from them (not recorded which). The TCR sequence derives from an adult woman who had mild COVID-19 (a few samples of this study predate the infection). Cell type and time point are not known. The J gene is TRBJ2-1, the V gene TRBV9; D possibly corresponds to TRBD2 (6 bases). This chain's CDR3 is CASSSGTLGNEQFF. Here the CDR3 DNA reads TGTGCCAGCAGCTCAGGGACTCTGGGCAATGAGCAGTTCTTC.